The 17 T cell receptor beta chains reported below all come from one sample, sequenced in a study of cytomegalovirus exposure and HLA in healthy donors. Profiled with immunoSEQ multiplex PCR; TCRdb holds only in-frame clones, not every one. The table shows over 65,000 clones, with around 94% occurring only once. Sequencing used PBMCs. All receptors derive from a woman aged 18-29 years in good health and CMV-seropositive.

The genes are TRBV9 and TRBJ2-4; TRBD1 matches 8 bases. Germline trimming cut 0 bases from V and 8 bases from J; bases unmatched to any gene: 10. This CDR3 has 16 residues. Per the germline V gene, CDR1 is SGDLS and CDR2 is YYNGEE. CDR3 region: CASSVDPWTGKDIQYF. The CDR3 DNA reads TGTGCCAGCAGCGTAGACCCCTGGACAGGGAAAGACATTCAGTACTTC.

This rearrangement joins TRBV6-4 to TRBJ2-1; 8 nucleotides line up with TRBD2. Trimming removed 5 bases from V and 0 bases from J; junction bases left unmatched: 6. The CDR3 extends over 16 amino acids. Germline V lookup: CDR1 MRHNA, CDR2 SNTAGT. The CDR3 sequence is CASSPGGRTSYNEQFF. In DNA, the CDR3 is TGTGCCAGCAGTCCGGGGGGGAGAACCTCCTACAATGAGCAGTTCTTC.

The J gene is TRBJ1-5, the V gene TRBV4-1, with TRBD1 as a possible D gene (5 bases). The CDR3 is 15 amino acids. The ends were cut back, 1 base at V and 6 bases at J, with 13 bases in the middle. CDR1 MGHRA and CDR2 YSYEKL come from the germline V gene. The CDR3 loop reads CASSQGAGPSQPQHF. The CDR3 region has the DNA TGCGCCAGCAGCCAAGGGGCAGGGCCCAGTCAGCCCCAGCATTTT.

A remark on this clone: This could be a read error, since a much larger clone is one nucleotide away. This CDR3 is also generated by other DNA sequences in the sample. CDR3 sequence: CASSHRYEQYF. The CDR3 nucleotides read TGTGCCAGTAGTCACCGGTACGAGCAGTACTTC. The V and J genes are TRBV19 and TRBJ2-7; D call uncertain. Looked up from germline, CDR1 is LNHDA and CDR2 is SQIVND (reference sequence). The CDR3 length is 11 residues. V shed 5 bases and J shed 4 bases, with 6 bases lying between them.

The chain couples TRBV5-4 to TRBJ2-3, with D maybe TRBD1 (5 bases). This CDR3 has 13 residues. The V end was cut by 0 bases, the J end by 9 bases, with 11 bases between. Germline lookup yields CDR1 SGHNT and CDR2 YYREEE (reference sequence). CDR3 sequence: CASSLGNWGTQYF. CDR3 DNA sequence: TGTGCCAGCAGCTTGGGGAATTGGGGCACGCAGTATTTT.

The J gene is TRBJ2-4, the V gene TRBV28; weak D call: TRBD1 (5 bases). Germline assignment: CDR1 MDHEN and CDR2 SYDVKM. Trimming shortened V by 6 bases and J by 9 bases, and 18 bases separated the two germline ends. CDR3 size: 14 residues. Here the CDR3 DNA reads TGTGCCAGCAGCCAAGACATCCATGGGGCCATTCAGTACTTC. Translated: CASSQDIHGAIQYF.

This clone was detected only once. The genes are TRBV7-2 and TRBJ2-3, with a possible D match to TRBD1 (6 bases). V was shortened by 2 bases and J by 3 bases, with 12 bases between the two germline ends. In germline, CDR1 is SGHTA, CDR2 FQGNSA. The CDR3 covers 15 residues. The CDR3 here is CASSLIPQGTDTQYF. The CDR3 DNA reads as TGTGCCAGCAGCTTAATCCCCCAGGGGACAGATACGCAGTATTTT.

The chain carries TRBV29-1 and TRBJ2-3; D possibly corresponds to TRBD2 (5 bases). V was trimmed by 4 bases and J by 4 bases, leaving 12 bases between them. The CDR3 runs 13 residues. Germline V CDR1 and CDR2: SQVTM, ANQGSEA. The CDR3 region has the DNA TGCAGCGTTGCTGAGGGTTTCGCAGATACGCAGTATTTT. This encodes CSVAEGFADTQYF.

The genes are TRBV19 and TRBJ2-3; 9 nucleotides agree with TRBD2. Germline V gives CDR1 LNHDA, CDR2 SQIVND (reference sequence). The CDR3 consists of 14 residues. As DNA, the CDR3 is TGTGCAGTCGGGGGCGGGAGGGTTGGAGATACGCAGTATTTT. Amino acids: CAVGGGRVGDTQYF.

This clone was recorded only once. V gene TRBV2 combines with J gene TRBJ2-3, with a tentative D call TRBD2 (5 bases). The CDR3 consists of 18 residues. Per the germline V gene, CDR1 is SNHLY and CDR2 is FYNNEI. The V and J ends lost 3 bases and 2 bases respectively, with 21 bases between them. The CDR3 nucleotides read TGTGCCAGCAGTGAGGGAGCATTTGAACTACGATCCACAGATACGCAGTATTTT. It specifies CASSEGAFELRSTDTQYF.

CDR3 sequence: CASSLGTRTVYSYEQYF. In nucleotides, the CDR3 is TGCGCCAGCAGCTTGGGAACCCGGACAGTATACTCCTACGAGCAGTACTTC. This sequence joins TRBV5-1 and TRBJ2-7; D perhaps matches TRBD1 (6 bases). Looked up from germline, CDR1 is SGHRS and CDR2 is YFSETQ. V dropped 0 bases and J dropped 0 bases, with 16 bases sitting between them. This CDR3 region has 17 residues.

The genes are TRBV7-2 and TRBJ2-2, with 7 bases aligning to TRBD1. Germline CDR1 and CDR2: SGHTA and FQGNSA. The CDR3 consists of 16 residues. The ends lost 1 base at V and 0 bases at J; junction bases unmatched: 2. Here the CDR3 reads CASSLDRGSNTGELFF. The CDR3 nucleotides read TGTGCCAGCAGCTTAGACAGGGGCTCGAACACCGGGGAGCTGTTTTTT.

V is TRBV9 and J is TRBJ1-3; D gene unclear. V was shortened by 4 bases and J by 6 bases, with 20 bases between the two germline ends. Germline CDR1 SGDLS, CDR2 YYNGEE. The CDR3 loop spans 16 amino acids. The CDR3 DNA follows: TGTGCCAGCAGCCCCCTATTGACGGTAGCTGCAAACACCATATATTTT. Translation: CASSPLLTVAANTIYF.

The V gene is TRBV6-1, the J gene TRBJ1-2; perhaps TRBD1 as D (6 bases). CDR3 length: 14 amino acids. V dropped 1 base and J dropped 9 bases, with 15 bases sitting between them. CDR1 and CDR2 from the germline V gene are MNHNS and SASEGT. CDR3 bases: TGTGCCAGCAGTGAAGGGGGGGGCGACGCCCGCTACACCTTC. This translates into CASSEGGGDARYTF.

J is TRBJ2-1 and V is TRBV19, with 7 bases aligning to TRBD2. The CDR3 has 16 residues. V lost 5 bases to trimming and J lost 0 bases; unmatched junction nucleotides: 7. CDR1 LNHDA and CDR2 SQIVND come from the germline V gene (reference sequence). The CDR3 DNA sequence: TGTGCCAGTAGTCTCCCCCGGGGGGTCTCCTACAATGAGCAGTTCTTC. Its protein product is CASSLPRGVSYNEQFF.

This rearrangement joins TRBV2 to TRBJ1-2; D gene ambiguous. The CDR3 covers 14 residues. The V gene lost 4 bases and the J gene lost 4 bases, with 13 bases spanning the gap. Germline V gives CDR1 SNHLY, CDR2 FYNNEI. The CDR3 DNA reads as TGTGCCAGCAGTGGGGAATGGGCGGGCTATGGCTACACCTTC. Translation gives CASSGEWAGYGYTF.

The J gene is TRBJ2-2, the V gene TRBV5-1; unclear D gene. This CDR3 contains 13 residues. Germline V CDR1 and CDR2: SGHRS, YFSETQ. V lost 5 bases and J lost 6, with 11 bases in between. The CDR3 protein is CASRTQTSGELFF. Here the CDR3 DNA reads TGCGCCAGCAGAACTCAAACCTCCGGGGAGCTGTTTTTT.